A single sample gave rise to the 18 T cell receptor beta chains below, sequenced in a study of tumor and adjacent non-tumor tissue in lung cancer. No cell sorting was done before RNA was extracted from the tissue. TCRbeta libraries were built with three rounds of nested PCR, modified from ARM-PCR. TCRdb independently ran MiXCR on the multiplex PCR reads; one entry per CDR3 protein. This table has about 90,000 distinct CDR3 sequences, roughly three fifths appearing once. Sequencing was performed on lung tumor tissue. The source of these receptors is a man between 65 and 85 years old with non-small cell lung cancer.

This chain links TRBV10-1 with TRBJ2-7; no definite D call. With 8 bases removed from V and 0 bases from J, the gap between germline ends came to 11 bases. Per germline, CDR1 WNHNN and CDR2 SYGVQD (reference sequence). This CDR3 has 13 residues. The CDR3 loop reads CASLAVLSYEQYF. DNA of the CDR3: TGCGCCAGCCTTGCAGTCCTCTCCTACGAGCAGTACTTC.

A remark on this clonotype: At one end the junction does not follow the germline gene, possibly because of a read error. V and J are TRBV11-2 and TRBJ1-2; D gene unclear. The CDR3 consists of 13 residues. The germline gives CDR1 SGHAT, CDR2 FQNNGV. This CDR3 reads CASSHGQAYGYTF. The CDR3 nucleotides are TGTGCTAGCAGCCATGGCCAGGCCTATGGCTACACCTTC.

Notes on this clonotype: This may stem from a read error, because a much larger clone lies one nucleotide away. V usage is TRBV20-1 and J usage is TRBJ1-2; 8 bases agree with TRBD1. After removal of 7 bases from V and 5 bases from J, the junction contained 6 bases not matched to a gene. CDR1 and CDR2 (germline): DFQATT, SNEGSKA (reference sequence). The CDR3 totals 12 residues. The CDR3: CSDRQGRYGYTF. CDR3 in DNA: TGCAGTGACCGACAGGGGAGATATGGCTACACCTTC.

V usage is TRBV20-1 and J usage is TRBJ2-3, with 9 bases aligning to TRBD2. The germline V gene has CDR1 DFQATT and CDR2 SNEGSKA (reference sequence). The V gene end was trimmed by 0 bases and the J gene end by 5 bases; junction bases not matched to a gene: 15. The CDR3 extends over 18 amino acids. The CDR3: CSARDLTPPSGAEDTQYF. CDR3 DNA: TGCAGTGCTAGAGATTTAACCCCGCCTAGCGGGGCCGAAGATACGCAGTATTTT.

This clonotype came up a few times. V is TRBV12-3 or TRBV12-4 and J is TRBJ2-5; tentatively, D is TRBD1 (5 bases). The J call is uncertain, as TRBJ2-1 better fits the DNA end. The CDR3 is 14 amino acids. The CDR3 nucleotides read TGTGCCAGCAGTTCGACCTCAGGGCGAGAGACCCAGTTCTTC. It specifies CASSSTSGRETQFF.

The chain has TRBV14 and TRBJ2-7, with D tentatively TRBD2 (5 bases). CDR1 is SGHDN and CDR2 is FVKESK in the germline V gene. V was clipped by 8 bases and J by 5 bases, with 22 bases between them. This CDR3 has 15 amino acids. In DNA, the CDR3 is TGTGCCAGCTGCCGAACCGGGATAGCGCTTGACGAGCAGTACTTC. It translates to CASCRTGIALDEQYF.

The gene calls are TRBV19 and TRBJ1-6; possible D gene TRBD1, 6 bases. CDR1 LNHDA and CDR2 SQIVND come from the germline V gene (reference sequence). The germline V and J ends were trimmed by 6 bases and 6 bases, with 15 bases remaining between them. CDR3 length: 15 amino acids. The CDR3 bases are TGTGCCAGTAGGACCACAGGGTGGAGTAATTCACCCCTCCACTTT. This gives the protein CASRTTGWSNSPLHF.

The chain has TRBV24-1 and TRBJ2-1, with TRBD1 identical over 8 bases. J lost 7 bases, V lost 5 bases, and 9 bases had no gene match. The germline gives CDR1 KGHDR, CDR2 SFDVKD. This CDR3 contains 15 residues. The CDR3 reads CATSAGRTGWNEQFF. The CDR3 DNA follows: TGTGCCACCAGTGCTGGGAGGACAGGGTGGAATGAGCAGTTCTTC.

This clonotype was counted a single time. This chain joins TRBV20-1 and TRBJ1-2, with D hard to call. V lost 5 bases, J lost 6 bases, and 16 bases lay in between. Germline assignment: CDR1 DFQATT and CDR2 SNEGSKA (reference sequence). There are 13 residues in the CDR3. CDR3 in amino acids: CSARVASTHGYTF. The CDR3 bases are TGCAGTGCTCGGGTGGCGAGTACCCATGGCTACACCTTC.

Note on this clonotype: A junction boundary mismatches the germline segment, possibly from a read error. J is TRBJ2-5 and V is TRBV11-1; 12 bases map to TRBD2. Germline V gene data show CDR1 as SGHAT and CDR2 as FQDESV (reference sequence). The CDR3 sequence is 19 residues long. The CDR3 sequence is CTSSIRTGLAGWYQETQYF. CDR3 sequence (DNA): TGTACCAGCAGCATAAGAACGGGACTAGCGGGTTGGTACCAAGAGACCCAATACTTC.

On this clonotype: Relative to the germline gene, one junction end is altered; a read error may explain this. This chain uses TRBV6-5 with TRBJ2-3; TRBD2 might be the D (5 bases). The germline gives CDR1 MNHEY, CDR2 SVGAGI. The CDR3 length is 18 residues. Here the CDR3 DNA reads TGTGCCATCAGTTTCTCGACTACGGCGAGAGCTTGCACAGATACGCAGTATTTT. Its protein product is CAISFSTTARACTDTQYF.

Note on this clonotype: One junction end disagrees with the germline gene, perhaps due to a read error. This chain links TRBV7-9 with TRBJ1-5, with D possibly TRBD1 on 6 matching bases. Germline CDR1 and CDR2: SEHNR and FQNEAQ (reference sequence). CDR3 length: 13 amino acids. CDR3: CTSGLEGGQPQHF. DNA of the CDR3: TGTACCAGCGGCTTAGAGGGGGGACAGCCCCAGCATTTT.

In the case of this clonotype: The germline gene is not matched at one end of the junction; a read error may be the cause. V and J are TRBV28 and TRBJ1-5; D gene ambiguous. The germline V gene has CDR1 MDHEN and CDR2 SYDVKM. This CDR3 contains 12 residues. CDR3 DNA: TGTACCAGCAGTTATCTGAGTCAGAGTCAGCATTTT. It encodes CTSSYLSQSQHF.

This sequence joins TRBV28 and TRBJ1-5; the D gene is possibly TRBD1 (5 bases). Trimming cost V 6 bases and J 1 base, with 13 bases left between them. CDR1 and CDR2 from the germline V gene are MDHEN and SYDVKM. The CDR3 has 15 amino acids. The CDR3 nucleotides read TGTGCCAGCAGAAACGGGGGGAGAAGCAATCAGCCCCAGCATTTT. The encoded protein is CASRNGGRSNQPQHF.

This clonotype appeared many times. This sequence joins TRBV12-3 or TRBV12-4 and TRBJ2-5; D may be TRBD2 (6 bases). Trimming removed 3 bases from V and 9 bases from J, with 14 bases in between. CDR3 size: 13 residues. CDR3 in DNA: TGTGCCAGCAGTTTCCGGGGGTCGGCGGCCCAGTACTTC. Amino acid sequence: CASSFRGSAAQYF.

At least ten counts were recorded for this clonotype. This CDR3 reads CASSLGYRGTGGYTDTQYF. The CDR3 DNA reads TGTGCCAGCAGTCTTGGATACAGGGGGACAGGGGGTTACACAGATACGCAGTATTTT. V is TRBV12-3 or TRBV12-4 and J is TRBJ2-3; 11 positions match TRBD1. The junction had 15 bases not matched to a gene; V was cut back by 5 bases and J by 2 bases. The CDR3 is 19 residues long.

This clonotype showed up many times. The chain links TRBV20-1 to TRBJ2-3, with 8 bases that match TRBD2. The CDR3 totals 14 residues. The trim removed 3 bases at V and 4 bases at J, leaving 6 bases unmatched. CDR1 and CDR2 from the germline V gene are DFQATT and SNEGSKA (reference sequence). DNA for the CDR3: TGCAGTGCTAGCGGGGGGGCCTTCCCAGATACGCAGTATTTT. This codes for CSASGGAFPDTQYF.

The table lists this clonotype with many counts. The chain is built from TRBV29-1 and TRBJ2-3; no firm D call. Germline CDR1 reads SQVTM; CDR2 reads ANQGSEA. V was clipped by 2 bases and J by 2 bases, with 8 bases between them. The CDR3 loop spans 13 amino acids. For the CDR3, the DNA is TGCAGCGTTGAATTCGTGGTCACAGATACGCAGTATTTT. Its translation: CSVEFVVTDTQYF.